Presented here are 7 T cell receptor beta chains from one specimen sequenced in a study of regulatory T cells in long-lasting Graves disease. CDR3 regions were amplified by Arm-PCR using iRepertoire HTBI primers to build TCR beta libraries. TCRdb called the multiplex PCR reads again in MiXCR, with one record for every CDR3 protein. Among approximately 310,000 distinct CDR3 sequences listed, about 20% were seen once. Time point denoted: newly diagnosed GD, antithyroid drugs for less than 3 months. Preparation of the TCR library used RNA extracted from PBMCs. Sequencing used peripheral blood mononuclear cells (PBMCs), obtained at new diagnosis, from a patient treated with antithyroid drugs. The receptors were gathered from a female donor with Graves disease.

This clonotype has at least ten counts. The chain uses TRBV11-1 and TRBJ2-1, with 7 bases lining up with TRBD2. The CDR3 spans 18 residues. Germline CDR1 is SGHAT and CDR2 is FQDESV (reference sequence). Trimming at V came to 2 bases and at J to 3 bases, leaving 13 bases not matched to a gene. This CDR3 reads CASSLRALPGGSYNEQFF. CDR3 nucleotides: TGTGCCAGCAGCTTAAGAGCCCTGCCGGGCGGGAGCTACAATGAGCAGTTCTTC.

The V gene is TRBV11-2, the J gene TRBJ1-4; no clear D gene. This CDR3 is built from 14 residues. In germline, CDR1 is SGHAT, CDR2 FQNNGV. V lost 4 bases and J 0 bases, leaving 6 bases between the germline ends. Here the CDR3 reads CASSSISTNEKLFF. The CDR3 region has the DNA TGTGCCAGCAGCTCGATTTCAACTAATGAAAAACTGTTTTTT.

This clonotype was seen ten or more times. This chain connects TRBV5-4 to TRBJ2-7; D is perhaps TRBD1 (6 bases). Germline lookup yields CDR1 SGHNT and CDR2 YYREEE (reference sequence). The CDR3 spans 14 residues. Trimming left V 4 bases short and J 0 bases short, with 11 bases between. The CDR3 region has the DNA TGTGCCAGCAGCCGGGACACTAGCTCCTACGAGCAGTACTTC. Protein sequence: CASSRDTSSYEQYF.

Ten or more counts support this clonotype. DNA of the CDR3: TGTGCCAGCAGGAACCAGGGCTACGAGCAGTACTTC. As protein: CASRNQGYEQYF. The J gene is TRBJ2-7, the V gene TRBV3-1; TRBD1 is a possible D gene (5 bases). Trimming cost V 6 bases and J 3 bases, with 9 bases left between them. The V gene's germline CDR1 is LGHDT and CDR2 YNNKEL (reference sequence). There are 12 residues in the CDR3.

This clonotype was picked up a small number of times. The J gene is TRBJ1-1, the V gene TRBV20-1, with unresolved D. Trimming shortened V by 3 bases and J by 4 bases, and 9 bases separated the two germline ends. The CDR3 loop spans 12 amino acids. CDR1 and CDR2 (germline): DFQATT, SNEGSKA (reference sequence). In nucleotides, the CDR3 is TGCAGTGCTAGTCTGGAGGGCACTGAAGCTTTCTTT. This encodes CSASLEGTEAFF.

This clonotype was seen ten or more times. V usage is TRBV6-1 and J usage is TRBJ2-2; 8 bases line up with TRBD2. Germline-derived CDR1 and CDR2 are MNHNS and SASEGT. Trimming took 5 bases from V and 7 from J; bases not matched to a gene: 15. The CDR3 sequence is 17 residues long. CDR3 nucleotide sequence: TGTGCCAGCAGTCCCTATAGCTCCGGGGGGGGCCGCGGGGAGCTGTTTTTT. It yields the protein CASSPYSSGGGRGELFF.

In the case of this clonotype: A far more abundant clone sits one base away, making this likely a read error. J is TRBJ2-1 and V is TRBV11-2, with 7 bases that match TRBD1. The end of the DNA aligns better with TRBJ2-3, so the J call may be wrong. CDR1 SGHAT and CDR2 FQNNGV come from the germline V gene. CDR3 length: 17 residues. The CDR3 reads CASSPGLEDRRLYTQYF. CDR3 DNA sequence: TGTGCCAGCAGCCCGGGCTTGGAGGACAGGAGGCTATATACGCAGTATTTT.